This T cell receptor (beta chain) was captured by sequencing in a study of beta chain features in type 1 diabetes. General study findings and limits: PCR may have favored shorter templates equally in patients and controls. Relative to healthy donors, patients appeared to have naive, central memory and Treg TCRB repertoires that were more similar. Within each of all four CD4+ subsets, Type 1 diabetes patients had TCRB CDR3s that were moderately but significantly shorter.

On this clone: Its antigen is unidentified.

V was cut by 2 bases and J by 4 bases, with 8 bases left in between. There are 13 residues in the CDR3. Germline lookup yields CDR1 SEHNR and CDR2 FQNEAQ (reference sequence). Expressed TCRB transcripts were sequenced because the isolated RNA had all been reverse transcribed beforehand. Assay used: immunoSEQ multiplex PCR; TCRdb lists only in-frame clones, some missing. Counted here are about 700,000 clones, about an eighth occurring once; the ten biggest clones make up roughly 0.022%. The receptor was isolated from a young man with type 1 diabetes. The V call is TRBV7-9, the J call TRBJ1-2; no definite D call. Specimen: naive CD4+ T cells from blood. The CDR3 coding sequence is TGTGCCAGCAGCTTAACTGAATCCTATGGCTACACCTTC. It encodes CASSLTESYGYTF. Combining the CDR3 with reference TRBV7-9 and TRBJ1-2 gives the whole variable domain DTGVSQNPRHKITKRGQNVTFRCDPISEHNRLYWYRQTLGQGPEFLTYFQNEAQLEKSRLLSDRFSAERPKGSFSTLEIQRTEQGDSAMYLCASSLTESYGYTFGSGTRLTVV.